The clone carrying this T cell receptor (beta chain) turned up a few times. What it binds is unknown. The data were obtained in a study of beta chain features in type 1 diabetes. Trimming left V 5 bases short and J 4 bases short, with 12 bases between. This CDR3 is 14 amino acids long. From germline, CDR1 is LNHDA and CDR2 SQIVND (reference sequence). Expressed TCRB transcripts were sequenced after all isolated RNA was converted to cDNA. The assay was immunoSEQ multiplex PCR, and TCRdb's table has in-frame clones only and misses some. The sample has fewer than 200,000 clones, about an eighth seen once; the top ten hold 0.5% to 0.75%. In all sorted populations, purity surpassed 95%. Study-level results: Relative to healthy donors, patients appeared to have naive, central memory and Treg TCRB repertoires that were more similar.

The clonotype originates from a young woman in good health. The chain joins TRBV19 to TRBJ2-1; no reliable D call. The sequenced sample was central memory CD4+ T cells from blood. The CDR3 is CASSWSRQYNEQFF. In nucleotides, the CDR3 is TGTGCCAGTAGTTGGAGCCGGCAATACAATGAGCAGTTCTTC.